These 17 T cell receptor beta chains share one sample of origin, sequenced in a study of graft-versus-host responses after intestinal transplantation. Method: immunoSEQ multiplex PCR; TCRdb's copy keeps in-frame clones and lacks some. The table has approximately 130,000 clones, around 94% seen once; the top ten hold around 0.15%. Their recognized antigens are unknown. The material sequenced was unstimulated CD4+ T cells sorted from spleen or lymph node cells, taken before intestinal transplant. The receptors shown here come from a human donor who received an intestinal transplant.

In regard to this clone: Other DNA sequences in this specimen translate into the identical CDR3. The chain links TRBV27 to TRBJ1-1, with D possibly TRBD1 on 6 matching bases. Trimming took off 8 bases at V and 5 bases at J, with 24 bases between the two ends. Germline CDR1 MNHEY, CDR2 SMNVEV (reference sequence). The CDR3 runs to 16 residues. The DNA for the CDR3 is TGTGCCAGCTCGGGACATTTCCCCCCTGGGAATACTGAAGCTTTCTTT. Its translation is CASSGHFPPGNTEAFF.

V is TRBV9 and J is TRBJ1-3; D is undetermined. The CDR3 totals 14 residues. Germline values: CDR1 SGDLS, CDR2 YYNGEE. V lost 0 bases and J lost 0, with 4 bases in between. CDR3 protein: CASSVENSGNTIYF. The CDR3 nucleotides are TGTGCCAGCAGCGTAGAAAACTCTGGAAACACCATATATTTT. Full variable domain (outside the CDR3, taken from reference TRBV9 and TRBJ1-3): DSGVTQTPKHLITATGQRVTLRCSPRSGDLSVYWYQQSLDQGLQFLIQYYNGEERAKGNILERFSAQQFPDLHSELNLSSLELGDSALYFCASSVENSGNTIYFGEGSWLTVV.

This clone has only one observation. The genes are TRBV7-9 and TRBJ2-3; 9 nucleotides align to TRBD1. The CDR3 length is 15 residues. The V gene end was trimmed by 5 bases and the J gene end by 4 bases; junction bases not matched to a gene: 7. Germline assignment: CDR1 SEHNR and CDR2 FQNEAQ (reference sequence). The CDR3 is CASSRGQGGADTQYF. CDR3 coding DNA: TGTGCCAGCAGCCGGGGACAGGGAGGAGCAGATACGCAGTATTTT. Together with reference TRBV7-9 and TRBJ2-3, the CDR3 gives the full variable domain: DTGVSQNPRHKITKRGQNVTFRCDPISEHNRLYWYRQTLGQGPEFLTYFQNEAQLEKSRLLSDRFSAERPKGSFSTLEIQRTEQGDSAMYLCASSRGQGGADTQYFGPGTRLTVL.

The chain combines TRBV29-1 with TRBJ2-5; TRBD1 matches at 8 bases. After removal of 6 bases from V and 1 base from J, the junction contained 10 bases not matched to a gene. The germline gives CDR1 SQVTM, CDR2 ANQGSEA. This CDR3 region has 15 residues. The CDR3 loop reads CSVAETGALQETQYF. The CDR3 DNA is TGCAGCGTAGCTGAGACAGGGGCTCTCCAAGAGACCCAGTACTTC.

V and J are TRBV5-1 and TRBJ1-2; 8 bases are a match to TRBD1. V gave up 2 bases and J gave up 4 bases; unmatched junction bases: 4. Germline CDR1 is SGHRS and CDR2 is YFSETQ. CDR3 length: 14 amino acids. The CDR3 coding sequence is TGCGCCAGCAGCTTAGGGGACAGGACCTATGGCTACACCTTC. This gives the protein CASSLGDRTYGYTF.

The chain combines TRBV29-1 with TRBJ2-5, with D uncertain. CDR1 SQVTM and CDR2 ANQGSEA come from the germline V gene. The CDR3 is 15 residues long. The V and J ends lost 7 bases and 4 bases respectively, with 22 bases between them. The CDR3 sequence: CSASPFLGQAETQYF. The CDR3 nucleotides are TGCAGCGCTTCGCCTTTTTTAGGTCAAGCAGAGACCCAGTACTTC. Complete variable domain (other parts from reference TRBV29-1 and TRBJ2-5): SAVISQKPSRDICQRGTSLTIQCQVDSQVTMMFWYRQQPGQSLTLIATANQGSEATYESGFVIDKFPISRPNLTFSTLTVSNMSPEDSSIYLCSASPFLGQAETQYFGPGTRLLVL.

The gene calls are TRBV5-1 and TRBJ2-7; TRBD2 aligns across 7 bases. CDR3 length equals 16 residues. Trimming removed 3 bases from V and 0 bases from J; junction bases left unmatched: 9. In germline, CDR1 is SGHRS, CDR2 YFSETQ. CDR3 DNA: TGCGCCAGCAGCTCCTCGGGGGGAAGGGGCTCCTACGAGCAGTACTTC. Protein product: CASSSSGGRGSYEQYF.

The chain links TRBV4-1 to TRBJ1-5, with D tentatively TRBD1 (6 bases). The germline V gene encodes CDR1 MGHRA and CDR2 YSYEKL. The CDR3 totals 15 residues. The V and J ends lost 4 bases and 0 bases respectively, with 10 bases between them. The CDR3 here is CASSPGGVSNQPQHF. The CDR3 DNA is TGCGCCAGCAGCCCGGGGGGCGTTAGCAATCAGCCCCAGCATTTT.

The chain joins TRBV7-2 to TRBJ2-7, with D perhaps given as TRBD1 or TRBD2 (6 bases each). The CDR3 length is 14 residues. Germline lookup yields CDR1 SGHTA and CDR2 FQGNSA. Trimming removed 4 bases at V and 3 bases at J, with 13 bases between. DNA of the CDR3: TGTGCCAGCAGCTCCGGAGGGGGGCACTACGAGCAGTACTTC. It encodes CASSSGGGHYEQYF.

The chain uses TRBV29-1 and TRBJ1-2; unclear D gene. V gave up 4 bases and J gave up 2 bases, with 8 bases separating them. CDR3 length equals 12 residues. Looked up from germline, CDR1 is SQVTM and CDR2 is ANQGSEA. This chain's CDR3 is CSVAPGNYGYTF. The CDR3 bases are TGCAGCGTTGCTCCGGGCAACTATGGCTACACCTTC.

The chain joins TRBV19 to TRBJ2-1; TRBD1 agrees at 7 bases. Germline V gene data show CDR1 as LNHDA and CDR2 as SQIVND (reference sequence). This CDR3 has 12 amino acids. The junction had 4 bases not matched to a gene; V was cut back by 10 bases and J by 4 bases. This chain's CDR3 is CATGTAYNEQFF. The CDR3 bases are TGTGCCACGGGGACAGCGTACAATGAGCAGTTCTTC.

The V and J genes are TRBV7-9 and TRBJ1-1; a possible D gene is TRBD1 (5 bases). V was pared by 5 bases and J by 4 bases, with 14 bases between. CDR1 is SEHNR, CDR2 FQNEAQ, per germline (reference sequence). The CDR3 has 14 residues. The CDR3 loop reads CASSPSKRGTEAFF. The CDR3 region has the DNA TGTGCCAGCAGCCCATCCAAGAGGGGCACTGAAGCTTTCTTT.

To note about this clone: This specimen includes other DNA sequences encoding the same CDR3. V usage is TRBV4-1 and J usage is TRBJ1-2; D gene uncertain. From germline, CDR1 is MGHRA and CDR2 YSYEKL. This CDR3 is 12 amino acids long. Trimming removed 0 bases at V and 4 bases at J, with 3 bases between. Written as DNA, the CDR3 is TGCGCCAGCAGCCAAGACGGCTATGGCTACACCTTC. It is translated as CASSQDGYGYTF.

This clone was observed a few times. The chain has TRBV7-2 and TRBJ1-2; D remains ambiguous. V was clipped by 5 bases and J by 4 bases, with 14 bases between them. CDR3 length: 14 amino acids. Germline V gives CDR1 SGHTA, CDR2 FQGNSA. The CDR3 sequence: CASSPSRRAYGYTF. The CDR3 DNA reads TGTGCCAGCAGCCCCAGCCGGAGGGCCTATGGCTACACCTTC.

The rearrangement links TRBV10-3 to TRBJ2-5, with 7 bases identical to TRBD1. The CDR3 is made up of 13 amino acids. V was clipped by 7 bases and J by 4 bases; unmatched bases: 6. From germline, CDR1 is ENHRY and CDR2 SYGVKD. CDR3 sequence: CAITAGGRETQYF. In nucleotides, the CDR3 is TGTGCCATCACAGCAGGGGGAAGAGAGACCCAGTACTTC.

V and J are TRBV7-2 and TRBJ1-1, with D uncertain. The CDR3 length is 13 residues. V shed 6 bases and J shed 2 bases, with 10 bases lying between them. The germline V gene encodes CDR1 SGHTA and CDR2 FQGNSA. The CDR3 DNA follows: TGTGCCAGCAGTCTCCAGACCAACACTGAAGCTTTCTTT. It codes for CASSLQTNTEAFF. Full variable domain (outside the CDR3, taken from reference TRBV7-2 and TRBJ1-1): GAGVSQSPSNKVTEKGKDVELRCDPISGHTALYWYRQSLGQGLEFLIYFQGNSAPDKSGLPSDRFSAERTGGSVSTLTIQRTQQEDSAVYLCASSLQTNTEAFFGQGTRLTVV.

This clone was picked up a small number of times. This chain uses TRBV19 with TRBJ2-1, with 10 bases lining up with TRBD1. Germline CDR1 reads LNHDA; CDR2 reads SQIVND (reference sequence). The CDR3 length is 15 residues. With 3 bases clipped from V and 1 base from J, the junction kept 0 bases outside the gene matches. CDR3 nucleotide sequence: TGTGCCAGTAGTATGGGACAGGGGTCCTACAATGAGCAGTTCTTC. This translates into CASSMGQGSYNEQFF.